The 2 T cell receptor beta chains presented below share a single source sample, sequenced in a study of CD8+CD57+ T cells in acquired aplastic anemia. The template for TCR beta VDJ and CDR3 sequence profiling was genomic DNA. TCRdb re-derived calls from the reads in MiXCR, one entry per CDR3 protein. The data hold some 47,000 distinct CDR3 sequences, with about two thirds observed a single time. Material: sorted CD4+, CD8+, or CD8+CD57+ T cells (not recorded which) from PBMCs. Receptors were obtained from a human donor in good health, serving as a control.

In its sample, this clonotype was seen many times. CDR3 amino acids: CATSRDQGAPEKLFF. CDR3 DNA: TGTGCCACCAGCAGAGATCAGGGGGCCCCCGAAAAACTGTTTTTT. The gene calls are TRBV15 and TRBJ1-4, with TRBD1 matching over 8 bases. V gave up 0 bases and J gave up 8 bases; unmatched junction bases: 5. The CDR3 runs to 15 residues. Per the germline V gene, CDR1 is LNHNV and CDR2 is YYDKDF (reference sequence).

This sequence joins TRBV19 and TRBJ1-3; the match to TRBD1 covers 7 bases. V dropped 8 bases and J dropped 4; count of bases not matched to a gene: 8. CDR1 is LNHDA and CDR2 is SQIVND in the germline V gene (reference sequence). This CDR3 has 14 residues. The CDR3 DNA is TGTGCCAGTCGGGTCCGAGGGGGCGGAAACACCATATATTTT. Translated: CASRVRGGGNTIYF.